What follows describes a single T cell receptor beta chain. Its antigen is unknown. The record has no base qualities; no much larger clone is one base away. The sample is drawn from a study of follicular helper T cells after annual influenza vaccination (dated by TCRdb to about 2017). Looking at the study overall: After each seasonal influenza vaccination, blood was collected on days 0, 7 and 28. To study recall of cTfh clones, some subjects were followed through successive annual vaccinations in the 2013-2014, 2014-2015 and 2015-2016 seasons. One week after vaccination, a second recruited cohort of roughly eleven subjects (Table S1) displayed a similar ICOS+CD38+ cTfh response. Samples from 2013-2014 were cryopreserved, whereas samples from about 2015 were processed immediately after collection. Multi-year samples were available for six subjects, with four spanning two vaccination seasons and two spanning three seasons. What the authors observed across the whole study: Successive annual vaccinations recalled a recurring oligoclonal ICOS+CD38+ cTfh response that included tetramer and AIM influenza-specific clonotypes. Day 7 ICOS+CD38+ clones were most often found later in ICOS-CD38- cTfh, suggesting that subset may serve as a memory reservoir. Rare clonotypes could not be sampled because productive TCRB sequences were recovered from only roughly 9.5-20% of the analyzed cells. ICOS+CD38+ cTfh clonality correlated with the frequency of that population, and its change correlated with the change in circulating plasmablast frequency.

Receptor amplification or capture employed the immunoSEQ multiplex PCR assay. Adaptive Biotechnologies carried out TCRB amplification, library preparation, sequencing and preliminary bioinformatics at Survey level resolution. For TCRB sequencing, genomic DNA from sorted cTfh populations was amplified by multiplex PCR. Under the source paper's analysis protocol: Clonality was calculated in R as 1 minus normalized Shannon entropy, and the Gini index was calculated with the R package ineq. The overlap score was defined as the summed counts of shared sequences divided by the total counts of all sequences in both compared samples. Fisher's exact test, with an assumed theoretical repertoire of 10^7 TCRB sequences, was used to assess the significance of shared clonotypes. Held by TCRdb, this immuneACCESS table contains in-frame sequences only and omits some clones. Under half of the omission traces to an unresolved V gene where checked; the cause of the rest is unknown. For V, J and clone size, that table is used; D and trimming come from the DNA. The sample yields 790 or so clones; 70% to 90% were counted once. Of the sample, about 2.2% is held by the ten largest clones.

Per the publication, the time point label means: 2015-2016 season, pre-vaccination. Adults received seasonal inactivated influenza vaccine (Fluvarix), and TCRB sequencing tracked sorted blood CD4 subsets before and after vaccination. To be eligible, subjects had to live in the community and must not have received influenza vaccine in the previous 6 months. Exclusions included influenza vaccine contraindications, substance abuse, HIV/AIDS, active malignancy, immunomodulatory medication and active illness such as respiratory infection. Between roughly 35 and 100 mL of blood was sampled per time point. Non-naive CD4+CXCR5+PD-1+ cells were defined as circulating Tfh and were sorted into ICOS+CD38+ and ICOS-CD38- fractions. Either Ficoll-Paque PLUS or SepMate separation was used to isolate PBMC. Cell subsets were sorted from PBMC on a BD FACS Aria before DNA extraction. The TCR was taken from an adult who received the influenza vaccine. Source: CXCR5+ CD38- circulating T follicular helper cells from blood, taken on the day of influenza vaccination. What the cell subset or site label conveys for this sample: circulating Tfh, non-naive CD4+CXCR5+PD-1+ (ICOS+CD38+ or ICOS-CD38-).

The CDR3 here reads CASSEAAGQGFTEAFF. The sequenced DNA is TGTGCCAGCAGTGAAGCAGCGGGACAGGGATTTACTGAAGCTTTCTTT. This sequence uses TRBV6-1 and TRBJ1-1; 9 bases in the junction line up with TRBD1. V loses 0 bases at its end and J loses 5 bases; junction bases beyond the gene matches: 7. Spanning cysteine to phenylalanine, the CDR3 consists of 16 amino acids. Kept here is only the CDR3 DNA, which spans 48 bases and is read in frame from base 1. The CDR1 and CDR2 encoded by the germline V gene are MNHNS and SASEGT.